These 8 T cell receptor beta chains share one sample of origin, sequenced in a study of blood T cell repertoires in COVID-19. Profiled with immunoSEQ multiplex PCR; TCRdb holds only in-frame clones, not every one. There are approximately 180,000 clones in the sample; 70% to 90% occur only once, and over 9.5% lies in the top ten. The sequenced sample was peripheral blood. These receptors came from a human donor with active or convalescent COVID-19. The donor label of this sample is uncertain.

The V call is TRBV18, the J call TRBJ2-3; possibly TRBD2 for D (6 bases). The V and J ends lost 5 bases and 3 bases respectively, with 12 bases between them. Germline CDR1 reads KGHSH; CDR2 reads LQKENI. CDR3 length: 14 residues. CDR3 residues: CASSAGSGTDTQYF. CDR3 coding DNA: TGTGCCAGCTCAGCGGGAAGCGGAACAGATACGCAGTATTTT.

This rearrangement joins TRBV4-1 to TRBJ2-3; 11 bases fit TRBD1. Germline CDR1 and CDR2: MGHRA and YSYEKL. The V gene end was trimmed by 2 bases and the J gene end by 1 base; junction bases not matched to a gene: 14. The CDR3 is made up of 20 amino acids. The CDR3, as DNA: TGCGCCAGCAGCCAACATTGGACAGGGGGCGCGCGGGTCGGCACAGATACGCAGTATTTT. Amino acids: CASSQHWTGGARVGTDTQYF.

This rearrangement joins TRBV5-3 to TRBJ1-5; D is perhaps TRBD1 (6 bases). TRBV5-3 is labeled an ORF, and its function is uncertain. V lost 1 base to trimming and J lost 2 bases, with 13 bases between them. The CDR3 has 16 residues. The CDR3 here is CARSLLGGAGNQPQHF. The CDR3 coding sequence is TGTGCCAGAAGCTTGCTTGGGGGCGCGGGCAATCAGCCCCAGCATTTT.

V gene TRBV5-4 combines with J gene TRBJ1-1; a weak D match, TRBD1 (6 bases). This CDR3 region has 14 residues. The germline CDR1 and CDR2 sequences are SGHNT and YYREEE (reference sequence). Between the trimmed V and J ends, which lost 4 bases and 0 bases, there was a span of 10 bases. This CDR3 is CASSPGDLNTEAFF. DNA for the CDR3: TGTGCCAGCAGCCCAGGGGACCTGAACACTGAAGCTTTCTTT.

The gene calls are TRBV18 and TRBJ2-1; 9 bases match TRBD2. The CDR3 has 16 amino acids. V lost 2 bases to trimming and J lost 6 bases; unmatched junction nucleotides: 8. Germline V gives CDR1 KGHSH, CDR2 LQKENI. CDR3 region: CASSPFNLAGTNEQFF. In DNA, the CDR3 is TGTGCCAGCTCACCATTCAACCTAGCGGGGACCAATGAGCAGTTCTTC.

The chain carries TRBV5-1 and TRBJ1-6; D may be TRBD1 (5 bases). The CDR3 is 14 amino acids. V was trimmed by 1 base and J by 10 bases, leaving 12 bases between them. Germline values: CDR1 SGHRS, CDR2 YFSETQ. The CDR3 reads CASSLSGGVSPLHF. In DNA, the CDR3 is TGCGCCAGCAGCTTGTCTGGGGGGGTGTCACCCCTCCACTTT.

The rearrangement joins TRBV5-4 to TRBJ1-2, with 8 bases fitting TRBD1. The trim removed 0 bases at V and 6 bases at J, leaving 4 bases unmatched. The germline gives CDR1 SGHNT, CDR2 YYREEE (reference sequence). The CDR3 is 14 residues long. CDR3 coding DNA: TGTGCCAGCAGCTTGGCCGACAGGGGAAATGGCTACACCTTC. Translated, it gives CASSLADRGNGYTF.

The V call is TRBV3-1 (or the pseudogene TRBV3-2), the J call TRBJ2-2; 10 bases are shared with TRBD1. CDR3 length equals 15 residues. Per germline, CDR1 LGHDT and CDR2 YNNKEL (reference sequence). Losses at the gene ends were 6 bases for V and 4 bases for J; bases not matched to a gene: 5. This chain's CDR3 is CASRGDRGCTGELFF. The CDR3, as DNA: TGTGCCAGCAGAGGGGACAGGGGATGCACCGGGGAGCTGTTTTTT.